This is a list of T cell receptor beta chains from one sample in a study of CD8+ T cells in alopecia areata. Produced via immunoSEQ multiplex PCR; TCRdb's table is partial and in-frame only. The sample shows roughly 150,000 clones, around half of them seen only once. The sequencing used CD8+ T cells sorted from blood, collected at week 0. These receptors were taken from a human donor with alopecia areata. CDR3s include the opening cysteine and the closing phenylalanine or tryptophan. D genes are given only for firm matches. Not all rows give a size; the values are once, few, many and, for expanded clones, a class.

TRBV29-1	TRBJ2-1	few	TRBD1	CSVERGGQGATNEQFF	TGCAGCGTTGAAAGAGGGGGACAGGGGGCGACGAATGAGCAGTTCTTC
TRBV6-5	TRBJ2-1	few	NA	CASSASYSYNEQFF	TGTGCCAGCAGTGCGAGTTACTCCTACAATGAGCAGTTCTTC
TRBV5-1	TRBJ2-3	NA	NA	CASSISTDTQYF	TGCGCCAGCAGCATTAGCACAGATACGCAGTATTTT
TRBV6-5	TRBJ2-3	NA	NA	CASSYSNGLPVF	TGTGCCAGCAGTTACTCGAATGGACTCCCTGTTTTT
TRBV30	TRBJ2-3	NA	TRBD1	CAWGWTGGTDTQYF	TGTGCCTGGGGATGGACAGGAGGCACAGATACGCAGTATTTT
TRBV11-2	TRBJ2-7	NA	TRBD2	CASSSGGASQYF	TGTGCCAGCAGCTCCGGGGGGGCCTCTCAGTACTTC
TRBV12-5	TRBJ1-2	NA	TRBD1	CASGFGTGFGYGYTF	TGTGCTAGTGGTTTCGGGACAGGGTTTGGCTATGGCTACACCTTC
TRBV29-1	TRBJ1-2	NA	TRBD1	CSVEGQGGSNYGYTF	TGCAGCGTTGAGGGACAGGGAGGGAGTAACTATGGCTACACCTTC
TRBV29-1	TRBJ2-2	few	TRBD1	CSTEGTGAGELFF	TGCAGCACCGAGGGGACAGGGGCCGGGGAGCTGTTTTTT
TRBV30	TRBJ1-2	many	NA	CAWSDTEGYGYTF	TGTGCCTGGAGTGACACAGAGGGGTATGGCTACACCTTC
TRBV27	TRBJ1-2	few	TRBD1	CASRTGGSGYTF	TGTGCCAGCCGAACAGGGGGCTCTGGCTACACCTTC
TRBV21-1	TRBJ2-7	NA	NA	CASSKGGRHYEQYF	TGTGCCAGCAGCAAGGGGGGGCGACACTACGAGCAGTACTTC
TRBV9	TRBJ2-3	NA	NA	CASGTDTQYF	TGTGCCAGCGGGACAGATACGCAGTATTTT
TRBV30	TRBJ1-2	NA	NA	CAWTEDGRIYGYTF	TGTGCCTGGACAGAGGACGGCCGCATCTATGGCTACACCTTC
TRBV4-3	TRBJ1-2	NA	TRBD1	CASSDVRTGDFGYTF	TGCGCCAGCAGCGACGTACGGACAGGGGACTTTGGCTACACCTTC
TRBV14	TRBJ2-7	NA	NA	CASSQESGSGSYEQYF	TGTGCCAGCAGCCAAGAGAGTGGCAGTGGGTCCTACGAGCAGTACTTC
TRBV30	TRBJ2-5	NA	NA	CAWKSGREQYF	TGTGCCTGGAAGTCGGGCCGGGAGCAGTACTTC
TRBV6-5	TRBJ2-7	NA	NA	CASSTGTIYEQYF	TGTGCCAGCAGCACCGGGACAATCTACGAGCAGTACTTC
TRBV28	TRBJ1-1	few	NA	CASTSDGSFFTEAFF	TGTGCCAGCACCTCGGATGGCAGCTTCTTCACTGAAGCTTTCTTT
TRBV29-1	TRBJ1-2	once	NA	CSVEGDNGYTF	TGCAGCGTTGAAGGGGATAATGGCTACACCTTC
TRBV9	TRBJ2-6	NA	NA	CASSVGGRSGANVLTF	TGTGCCAGCAGCGTAGGAGGTCGGAGTGGGGCCAACGTCCTGACTTTC
TRBV6-1	TRBJ2-7	NA	NA	CASGQRIDEQYF	TGTGCCAGCGGACAGCGTATAGACGAGCAGTACTTC
TRBV7-9	TRBJ2-3	NA	NA	CASSLPPRGSRDTQYF	TGTGCCAGCAGCTTACCCCCCCGGGGCTCAAGGGATACGCAGTATTTT
TRBV4-3	TRBJ2-4	NA	NA	CASSQDGSGVDIQYF	TGCGCCAGCAGCCAAGATGGTTCGGGGGTGGACATTCAGTACTTC
TRBV7-9	TRBJ1-1	NA	NA	CASTARNGGTEAFF	TGTGCCAGCACAGCACGGAATGGAGGGACTGAAGCTTTCTTT